The next 3 T cell receptor beta chains were all read from a single sample in a study of T cell responses to AZD1222 COVID-19 vaccine. Clones were sequenced by immunoSEQ multiplex PCR, and TCRdb holds only the in-frame ones, with some missing. The data contain about 140,000 clones, nearly 95% of them singletons. Material: peripheral blood, obtained 28 days after the second AZD1222 dose. Receptors were obtained from an adult who received the AZD1222 COVID-19 vaccine.

The chain is built from TRBV19 and TRBJ1-1; D is ambiguous. The germline V gene has CDR1 LNHDA and CDR2 SQIVND (reference sequence). The CDR3 has 13 residues. V lost 3 bases, J lost 1 base, and 6 bases lay in between. CDR3 sequence reads: CASSITENTEAFF. CDR3 in DNA: TGTGCCAGTAGTATCACAGAGAACACTGAAGCTTTCTTT. The entire variable domain, with the rest obtained from reference TRBV19 and TRBJ1-1, is as follows: DGGITQSPKYLFRKEGQNVTLSCEQNLNHDAMYWYRQDPGQGLRLIYYSQIVNDFQKGDIAEGYSVSREKKESFPLTVTSAQKNPTAFYLCASSITENTEAFFGQGTRLTVV.

The chain combines TRBV29-1 with TRBJ1-1, with TRBD1 identical over 8 bases. The V and J ends lost 3 bases and 6 bases, in that order; junction bases with no gene match: 6. Germline V lookup: CDR1 SQVTM, CDR2 ANQGSEA. This CDR3 contains 13 residues. The CDR3 loop reads CSVETGAPPEAFF. The CDR3 DNA sequence: TGCAGCGTTGAGACAGGGGCCCCTCCTGAAGCTTTCTTT.

The CDR3 sequence is CASSFYRAKDQPQHF. The CDR3 bases are TGTGCCAGCAGTTTCTACAGGGCGAAGGATCAGCCCCAGCATTTT. The V call is TRBV27, the J call TRBJ1-5, with a tentative D call TRBD1 (6 bases). The CDR3 extends over 15 amino acids. Per the germline V gene, CDR1 is MNHEY and CDR2 is SMNVEV (reference sequence). V lost 3 bases and J 5 bases, leaving 14 bases between the germline ends.